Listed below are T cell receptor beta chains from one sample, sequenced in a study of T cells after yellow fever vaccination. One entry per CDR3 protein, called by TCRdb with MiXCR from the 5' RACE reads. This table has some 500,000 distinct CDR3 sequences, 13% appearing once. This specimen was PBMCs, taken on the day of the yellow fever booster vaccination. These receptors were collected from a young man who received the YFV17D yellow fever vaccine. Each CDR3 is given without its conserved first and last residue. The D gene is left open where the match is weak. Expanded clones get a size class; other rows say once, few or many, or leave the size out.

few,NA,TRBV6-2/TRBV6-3,ASGRDYEQY
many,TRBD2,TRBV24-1,ATSGSLAGGPGRNNEQF
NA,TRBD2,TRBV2,ASRISSSGPYNEQF
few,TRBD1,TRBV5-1,ASSVWDRASGYT
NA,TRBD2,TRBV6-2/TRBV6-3,ASSYLASGIAKTQY
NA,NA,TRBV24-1,ATSDDSGNQPQH
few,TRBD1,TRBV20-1,SAPDRVNEQY
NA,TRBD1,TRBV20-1,SAWYLRQGNEQY
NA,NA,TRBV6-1,ASSELPSTDTQY
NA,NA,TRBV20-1,SARGETSTNEQF
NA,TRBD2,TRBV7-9,ASSLGTSGSTGELF
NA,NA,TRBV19,ASSPNGGEQY
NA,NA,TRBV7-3,ASSLVAAPFNEQF
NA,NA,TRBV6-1,ASQPNPGAAETQY
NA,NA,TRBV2,ASNQQGLESYEQY
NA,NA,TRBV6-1,ASEGAGGYT
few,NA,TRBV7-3,ASSLSQTYEQY
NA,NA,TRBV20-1,SARGTVSNQPQH
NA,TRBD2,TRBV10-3,AIKPGLDILEQF
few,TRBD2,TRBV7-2,ASSPGSGGYNEQF
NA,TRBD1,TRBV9,ASSTSGGGEAF
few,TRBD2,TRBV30,AWSRLAAYIEQY
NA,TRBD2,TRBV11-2,ASSLKLAGAKNIQY
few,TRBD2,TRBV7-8,ASSLGGLAGGGEQF